Sequencing of this TCR beta chain was carried out in a study of CD8+CD57+ T cells in acquired aplastic anemia. Study-wide points: Statistical testing detected no significant gap in CD8+ Simpson's diversity between patients and controls.

TCR beta VDJ and CDR3 profiling used genomic DNA as template. TCRdb passed the reads through MiXCR, listing each CDR3 protein once. The sample lists about 160,000 distinct CDR3 sequences, about 64% occurring once. As concerns this clonotype: Antigen: not known.

Patients sequenced had flow cytometry evidence of CD8+CD57+ cell expansion. The germline V and J ends were trimmed by 9 bases and 6 bases, with 14 bases remaining between them. The CDR3 is 12 amino acids. Germline assignment: CDR1 MGHRA and CDR2 YSYEKL. The J gene is TRBJ1-1, the V gene TRBV4-1, with D hard to call. Sequenced input: sorted CD4+, CD8+, or CD8+CD57+ T cells (not recorded which) from PBMCs. This receptor was identified in a human donor with aplastic anemia. CDR3 DNA: TGCGCCAGTGGACCAAGACTCGCTGAAGCTTTCTTT. Translating gives CASGPRLAEAFF.